The source of this TCR beta chain is a study of identical twins. General study findings and limits: In cord blood, abundant beta clonotypes had fewer insertions; memory showed no trend.

This clonotype has a count of ten or more. The antigen is undetermined. Trimming took off 2 bases at V and 5 bases at J, with 10 bases between the two ends. The V gene's germline CDR1 is SGHRS and CDR2 YFSETQ. This CDR3 contains 14 residues. TCRdb processed the 5' RACE reads anew with MiXCR; each CDR3 protein has one entry. Among around 220,000 distinct CDR3 sequences, over 9.5% were seen once, and the ten largest hold 10%. The sample consisted of memory T cells sorted from blood. V usage is TRBV5-1 and J usage is TRBJ2-2; TRBD2 might be the D (6 bases). The clonotype was recovered from a man between 45 and 60 years old in good health. The CDR3 coding sequence is TGCGCCAGCAGCTTCGGTAGCGGAACCGGGGAGCTGTTTTTT. Its translation is CASSFGSGTGELFF.